This T cell receptor beta chain was observed in a study of cytomegalovirus exposure and HLA in healthy donors. The trim removed 4 bases at V and 8 bases at J, leaving 5 bases unmatched. CDR1 SGHDN and CDR2 FVKESK come from the germline V gene. The CDR3 consists of 14 residues. The study's findings and limits: Sequences of the TCR beta chain were said to predict the HLA-A and HLA-B alleles of most subjects accurately. In a later analysis, HLA-associated beta chains showed higher expansion and lower generation probabilities than comparable chains.

The PCR used 60 Vbeta and 13 Jbeta primers. Clones were read by immunoSEQ multiplex PCR, and TCRdb kept only the in-frame ones, dropping some. The repertoire consists of approximately 180,000 clones, with almost 85% occurring once and the leading ten covering 4.5% to 5.5%. With regard to this clone: Its antigen remains unidentified.

Sequenced material: PBMCs. The chain carries TRBV14 and TRBJ1-4; 9 nucleotides align to TRBD1. The TCR sequence derives from a girl between 10 and 17 years old in good health and CMV-seropositive. CDR3 sequence: CASSLGTGMEKLFF. In nucleotides, the CDR3 is TGTGCCAGCAGCCTTGGGACAGGGATGGAAAAACTGTTTTTT. Supplemented by reference TRBV14 and TRBJ1-4, the full variable domain reads EAGVTQFPSHSVIEKGQTVTLRCDPISGHDNLYWYRRVMGKEIKFLLHFVKESKQDESGMPNNRFLAERTGGTYSTLKVQPAELEDSGVYFCASSLGTGMEKLFFGSGTQLSVL.